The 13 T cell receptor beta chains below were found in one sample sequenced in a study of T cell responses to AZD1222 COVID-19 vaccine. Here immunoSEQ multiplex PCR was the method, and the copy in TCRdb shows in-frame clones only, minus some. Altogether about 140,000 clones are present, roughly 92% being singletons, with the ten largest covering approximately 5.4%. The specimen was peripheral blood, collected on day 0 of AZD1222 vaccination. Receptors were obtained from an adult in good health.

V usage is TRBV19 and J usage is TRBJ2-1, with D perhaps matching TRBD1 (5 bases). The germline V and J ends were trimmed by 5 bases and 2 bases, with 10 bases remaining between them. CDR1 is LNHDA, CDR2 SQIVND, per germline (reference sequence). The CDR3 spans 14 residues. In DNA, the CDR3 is TGTGCCAGTAGTGTGACAGATCCCTACAATGAGCAGTTCTTC. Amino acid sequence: CASSVTDPYNEQFF.

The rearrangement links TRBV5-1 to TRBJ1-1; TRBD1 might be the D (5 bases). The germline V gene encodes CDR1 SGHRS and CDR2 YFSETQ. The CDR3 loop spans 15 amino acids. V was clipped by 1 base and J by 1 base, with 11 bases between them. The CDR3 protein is CASSLPAGSNTEAFF. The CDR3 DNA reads TGCGCCAGCAGCTTGCCGGCAGGGTCGAACACTGAAGCTTTCTTT.

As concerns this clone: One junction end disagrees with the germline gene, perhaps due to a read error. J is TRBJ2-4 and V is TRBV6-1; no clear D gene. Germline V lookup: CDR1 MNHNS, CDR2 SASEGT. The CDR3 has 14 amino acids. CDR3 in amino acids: CASREDLAKNIQYF. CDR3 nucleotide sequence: TGTGCCAGCAGGGAAGATCTAGCCAAAAACATTCAGTACTTC.

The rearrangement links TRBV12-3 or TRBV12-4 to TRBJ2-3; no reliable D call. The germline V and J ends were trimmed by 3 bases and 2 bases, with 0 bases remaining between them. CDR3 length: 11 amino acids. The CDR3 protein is CASSFTDTQYF. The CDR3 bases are TGTGCCAGCAGTTTCACAGATACGCAGTATTTT.

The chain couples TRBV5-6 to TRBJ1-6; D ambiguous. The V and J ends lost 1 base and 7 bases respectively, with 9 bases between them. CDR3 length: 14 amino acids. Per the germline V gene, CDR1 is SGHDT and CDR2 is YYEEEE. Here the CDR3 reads CASSLSPENSPLHF. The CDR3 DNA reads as TGTGCCAGCAGCTTGTCTCCAGAAAATTCACCCCTCCACTTT.

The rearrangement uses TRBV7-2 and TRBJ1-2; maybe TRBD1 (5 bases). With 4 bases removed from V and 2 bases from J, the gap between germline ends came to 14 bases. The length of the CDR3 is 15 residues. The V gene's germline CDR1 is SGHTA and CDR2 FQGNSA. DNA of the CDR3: TGTGCCAGCAGCTCGAGGACGCGACAGAACTATGGCTACACCTTC. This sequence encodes CASSSRTRQNYGYTF.

CDR3 bases: TGTGCCAGTAGTCTCCAACGGGGCACAGATACGCAGTATTTT. Its translation: CASSLQRGTDTQYF. The rearrangement joins TRBV19 to TRBJ2-3; D gene uncertain. The CDR3 consists of 14 residues. Trimming stripped 5 bases from V and 1 base from J, with 10 bases between. The germline V gene has CDR1 LNHDA and CDR2 SQIVND (reference sequence).

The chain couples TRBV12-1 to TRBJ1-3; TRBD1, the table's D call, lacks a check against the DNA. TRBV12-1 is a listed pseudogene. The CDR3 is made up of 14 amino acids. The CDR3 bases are TGTGCCAGCAGCTTTGAGGCAGGAGGAAACACCATATATTTT. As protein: CASSFEAGGNTIYF.

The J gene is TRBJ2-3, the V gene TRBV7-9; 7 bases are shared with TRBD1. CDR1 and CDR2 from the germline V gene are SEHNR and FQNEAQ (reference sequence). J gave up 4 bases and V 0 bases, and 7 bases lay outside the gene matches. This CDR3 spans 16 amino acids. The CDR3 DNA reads TGTGCCAGCAGCTTAGCTCAGACAGGGTCAGCAGATACGCAGTATTTT. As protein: CASSLAQTGSADTQYF.

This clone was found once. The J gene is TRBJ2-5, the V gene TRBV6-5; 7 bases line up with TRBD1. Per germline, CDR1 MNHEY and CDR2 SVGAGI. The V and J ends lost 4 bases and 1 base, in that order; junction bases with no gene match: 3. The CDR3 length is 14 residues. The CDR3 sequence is CASSWDRSQETQYF. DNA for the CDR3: TGTGCCAGCAGTTGGGACAGAAGCCAAGAGACCCAGTACTTC.

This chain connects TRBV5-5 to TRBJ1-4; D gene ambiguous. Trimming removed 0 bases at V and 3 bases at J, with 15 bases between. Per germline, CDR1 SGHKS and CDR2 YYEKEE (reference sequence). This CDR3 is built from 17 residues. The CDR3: CASSLVVFGVANEKLFF. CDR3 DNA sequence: TGTGCCAGCAGCTTGGTCGTGTTTGGCGTAGCTAATGAAAAACTGTTTTTT.

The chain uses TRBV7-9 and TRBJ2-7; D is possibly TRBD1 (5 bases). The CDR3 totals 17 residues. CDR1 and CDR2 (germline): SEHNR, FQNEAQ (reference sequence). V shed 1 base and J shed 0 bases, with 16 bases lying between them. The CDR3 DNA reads TGTGCCAGCAGCTTAGTTTGGGGCCAGGGTAACTCCTACGAGCAGTACTTC. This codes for CASSLVWGQGNSYEQYF.

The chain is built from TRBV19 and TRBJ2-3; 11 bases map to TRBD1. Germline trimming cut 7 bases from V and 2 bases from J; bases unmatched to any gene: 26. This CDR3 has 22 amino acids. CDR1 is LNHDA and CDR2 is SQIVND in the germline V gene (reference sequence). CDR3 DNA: TGTGCCAGTACCTACTTCGCTTCCGGGACAGGGGGTCCCCAGACAGACACAGATACGCAGTATTTT. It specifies CASTYFASGTGGPQTDTDTQYF.